Shown below are 5 T cell receptor beta chains from a single sample sequenced in a study of Ad26.COV2.S vaccination and SARS-CoV-2 variants. Regarding treatment: 19 received Ad26.COV2.S at low or high dose, single or two shots; about five received placebo; per-sample allocation not given. Samples came from day 63 after the first vaccine or placebo injection. Repertoires were generated with immunoSEQ multiplex PCR, while TCRdb's copy carries only in-frame clones and drops some. This sample yields 440,000 or so clones, of which approximately 90% are seen a single time; 1.7% belongs to the top ten. The sample here was peripheral blood, taken in a trial of Ad26.COV2.S vaccine versus placebo. The source is a person between 18 and 65 years old who received the Ad26.COV2.S COVID-19 vaccine or a placebo.

This clone was seen only a few times. The chain recombines TRBV6-5 with TRBJ1-1; D gene uncertain. V lost 5 bases to trimming and J lost 1 base, with 8 bases between them. Germline V gene data show CDR1 as MNHEY and CDR2 as SVGAGI. The CDR3 length is 13 residues. The CDR3 loop reads CASSPRENTEAFF. The CDR3 DNA is TGTGCCAGCAGTCCCCGTGAGAACACTGAAGCTTTCTTT.

The chain uses TRBV3-1 (or the pseudogene TRBV3-2) and TRBJ1-6, with D perhaps TRBD1 (6 bases). This CDR3 comprises 15 residues. CDR1 LGHDT and CDR2 YNNKEL come from the germline V gene (reference sequence). V shed 1 base and J shed 10 bases, with 14 bases lying between them. DNA for the CDR3: TGTGCCAGCAGCCAAGGTCAACAGGGCAACTCACCCCTCCACTTT. Protein sequence: CASSQGQQGNSPLHF.

J is TRBJ1-4 and V is TRBV5-1, with D possibly being TRBD1 (6 bases). V shed 0 bases and J shed 4 bases, with 16 bases lying between them. The CDR3 spans 17 residues. Germline CDR1 and CDR2: SGHRS and YFSETQ. Here the CDR3 reads CASSLALIQGINEKLFF. The CDR3 DNA reads as TGCGCCAGCAGCTTGGCGCTCATCCAGGGGATTAATGAAAAACTGTTTTTT.

This sequence joins TRBV19 and TRBJ2-3; D is perhaps TRBD1 (5 bases). This CDR3 is 15 amino acids long. Germline-derived CDR1 and CDR2 are LNHDA and SQIVND (reference sequence). The V end lost 6 bases, the J end lost 0 bases, and 13 bases lay between the germline ends. CDR3 nucleotide sequence: TGTGCCAGTAGCCGGACAAGCACTAGCACAGATACGCAGTATTTT. This encodes CASSRTSTSTDTQYF. The variable domain in full, completed from reference TRBV19 and TRBJ2-3, reads DGGITQSPKYLFRKEGQNVTLSCEQNLNHDAMYWYRQDPGQGLRLIYYSQIVNDFQKGDIAEGYSVSREKKESFPLTVTSAQKNPTAFYLCASSRTSTSTDTQYFGPGTRLTVL.

The rearrangement uses TRBV30 and TRBJ2-7; the match to TRBD1 covers 8 bases. In germline, CDR1 is GTSNPN, CDR2 SVGIG (reference sequence). The CDR3 is 12 residues long. Trimming removed 3 bases from V and 2 bases from J; junction bases left unmatched: 0. The CDR3 loop reads CAWRQGAYEQYF. The CDR3 DNA follows: TGTGCCTGGAGACAGGGGGCCTACGAGCAGTACTTC.